Reported below is one T cell receptor (beta chain). The source of the sample is a study of cytomegalovirus exposure and HLA in healthy donors. Primers: 60 Vbeta forward and 13 Jbeta reverse. Measured with immunoSEQ multiplex PCR; TCRdb has only the in-frame clones, and not every one. The data hold tens of thousands of clones, with 70% to 85% observed a single time. The CDR3 spans 16 residues. The sequence came from a man in his fifties or sixties in good health and CMV-seronegative. This chain uses TRBV21-1 with TRBJ1-5; the D call TRBD1 from the table was never checked on the DNA. TRBV21-1 counts as a pseudogene. Specimen: PBMCs. The CDR3 DNA is TGTGCCAGCAGCAAAGAGGCCAGGGGCCCCAATCAGCCCCAGCATTTT. Translated: CASSKEARGPNQPQHF.